These T cell receptor beta chains were read from a single sample in a study of CD4 T cells in relation to SARS-CoV-2 and coronaviruses. No antigen has been assigned to these receptors. TCRdb's table, derived via immunoSEQ multiplex PCR, lists solely in-frame clones and lacks some. The sample lists tens of thousands of clones; 60% to 75% were seen once. The specimen was CD4+ T cells from PBMCs, cultured in vitro. Receptor source: a human donor in good health. Each CDR3 is given with its conserved first and last residue. The D gene is left open where the match is weak. Expanded clones are given a class, and other clones once, few, many or no size at all.

J | V | size | D | DNA | CDR3
TRBJ1-2 | TRBV7-2 | - | - | TGTGCCAGCAGCTCCCCGGGACCGGGCTATGGCTACACCTTC | CASSSPGPGYGYTF
TRBJ1-2 | TRBV13 | - | - | TGTGCCAGCAGCTTACTACGGACAGTGGATCCTATCGATGGCTACACCTTC | CASSLLRTVDPIDGYTF
TRBJ1-2 | TRBV7-9 | few | - | TGTGCCAGCAGCCCCTTACAGGGACGCTACACCTTC | CASSPLQGRYTF
TRBJ1-1 | TRBV12-3/TRBV12-4 | - | TRBD1 | TGTGCCAGCAGTCCAATAGAGGGGGCTCGGGCTTTCTTT | CASSPIEGARAFF
TRBJ2-5 | TRBV5-1 | - | - | TGCGCCAGCAGCTTTAATGAGAACCAAGAGACCCAGTACTTC | CASSFNENQETQYF
TRBJ2-4 | TRBV21-1 | - | - | TGTGCCAGCAGCAAAGTCCTGAGGCCCTTCCCAAACATTCAGTACTTC | CASSKVLRPFPNIQYF
TRBJ2-2 | TRBV7-3 | - | TRBD2 | TGTGCCAGCAGCTTAATGGGTAGCGGGAGGGGCAACACCGGGGAGCTGTTTTTT | CASSLMGSGRGNTGELFF
TRBJ2-7 | TRBV9 | - | - | TGTGCCAGCAGCGTTGCGTCCGGGACATCCCCCTACGAGCAGTACTTC | CASSVASGTSPYEQYF
TRBJ1-2 | TRBV2 | few | TRBD1 | TGTGCCAGCACCGGACAGGGGGACTATGGCTACACCTTC | CASTGQGDYGYTF
TRBJ2-5 | TRBV4-2 | once | - | TGTGCCAGCAGCCTTAGTGGCAGGGAGCAAGAGACCCAGTACTTC | CASSLSGREQETQYF
TRBJ1-3 | TRBV6-5 | - | - | TGTGCCAGCAGTTGGGAGGGCTCCTCTGGAAACACCATATATTTT | CASSWEGSSGNTIYF
TRBJ2-7 | TRBV18 | - | - | TGTGCCAGCTCACCGGACCTCTCCTACGAGCAGTACTTC | CASSPDLSYEQYF
TRBJ1-1 | TRBV2 | few | TRBD1 | TGTGCCAGCAGGGTTCTACAGGGGAGCACTGAAGCTTTCTTT | CASRVLQGSTEAFF
TRBJ1-1 | TRBV10-2 | - | - | TGCGCCAGCACCTTGGGGGGCGGAAAAGCTTTCTTT | CASTLGGGKAFF
TRBJ2-5 | TRBV5-1 | - | TRBD2 | TGCGCCAGCAGCTCTACGGGACTAGCGAAAGAGACCCAGTACTTC | CASSSTGLAKETQYF
TRBJ2-3 | TRBV30 | medium-sized | - | TGTGCCTGGAGAGGACAGCCCACAGATACGCAGTATTTT | CAWRGQPTDTQYF
TRBJ1-2 | TRBV7-9 | - | - | TGTGCCAGCAGCTTAGAAGGGTATGGCTACACCTTC | CASSLEGYGYTF
TRBJ2-1 | TRBV9 | - | - | TGTGCCAGCAGGGCCCTAATTGGGGCCTCAGACAATGAGCAGTTCTTC | CASRALIGASDNEQFF
TRBJ1-1 | TRBV6-6 | - | - | TGTGCCAGCAGTTACTCGATCGGAAACCCGAACACTGAAGCTTTCTTT | CASSYSIGNPNTEAFF
TRBJ1-3 | TRBV5-8 | - | - | TGTGCCAGCAGCCGCTTTGACACCATATATTTT | CASSRFDTIYF
TRBJ2-5 | TRBV19 | - | - | TGTGCCAGTGGAATCGGGGAGACCCAGTACTTC | CASGIGETQYF
TRBJ2-7 | TRBV27 | - | - | TGTGCCAGCAGTTCCGACAGCTACGAGCAGTACTTC | CASSSDSYEQYF
TRBJ2-1 | TRBV9 | - | TRBD1 | TGTGCCAGCAGCGCTTGGGACAGGGGCCTTGGGGAGCAGTTCTTC | CASSAWDRGLGEQFF
TRBJ2-7 | TRBV3-1/TRBV3-2 | - | - | TGTGCCAGCAGCCAAGACGGCGAATCTCCGAACAGCTCCTACGAGCAGTACTTC | CASSQDGESPNSSYEQYF
TRBJ2-2 | TRBV7-2 | once | - | TGTGCCAGCAGCTCCCATAGAACCGGGGAGCTGTTTTTT | CASSSHRTGELFF
TRBJ1-6 | TRBV11-2 | - | - | TGTGCCAGCAGCTTAGCGCAGGAGACCTATAATTCACCCCTCCACTTT | CASSLAQETYNSPLHF
TRBJ1-2 | TRBV11-2 | - | - | TGTGCCAGCAGCTCACGAAGCTCATTGGGATATGGCTACACCTTC | CASSSRSSLGYGYTF
TRBJ1-1 | TRBV7-9 | - | - | TGTGCCAGCAGCTTAGAGGGGGGGAACACTGAAGCTTTCTTT | CASSLEGGNTEAFF
TRBJ2-7 | TRBV7-9 | - | - | TGTGCCAGCAGCCCCGCAAGGTACGAGCAGTACTTC | CASSPARYEQYF
TRBJ2-3 | TRBV7-6 | - | TRBD2 | TGTGCCAGCAGCTTTAGCGGGGGAGTCACAGATACGCAGTATTTT | CASSFSGGVTDTQYF
TRBJ1-2 | TRBV5-5 | - | - | TGTGCCAGCAGCATTCAGGGGTTTAACTATGGCTACACCTTC | CASSIQGFNYGYTF
TRBJ2-3 | TRBV19 | - | - | TGTGCCAGTAACGGGGCGCCGGAAGATACGCAGTATTTT | CASNGAPEDTQYF
TRBJ2-3 | TRBV11-2 | - | - | TGTGCCAGCAGCTCCCGGGACGGTTTTGGCACAGATACGCAGTATTTT | CASSSRDGFGTDTQYF
TRBJ2-1 | TRBV5-1 | - | - | TGCGCCAGCAGCCAAGAACCGGGACCATACAATGAGCAGTTCTTC | CASSQEPGPYNEQFF
TRBJ1-2 | TRBV4-3 | - | - | TGCGCCAGCAGTCCCGCGGGGGGGTCGGCGGACTATGGCTACACCTTC | CASSPAGGSADYGYTF
TRBJ2-7 | TRBV12-3/TRBV12-4 | - | - | TGTGCCAGCAGTTTGTACAGGGCTGGCGAGCAGTACTTC | CASSLYRAGEQYF
TRBJ2-7 | TRBV18 | - | - | TGTGCCAGCTCACGGCCTGGTACAGGGCCCTCCTCCTACGAGCAGTACTTC | CASSRPGTGPSSYEQYF
TRBJ1-4 | TRBV5-5 | - | - | TGTGCCAGCAGCTTGGTGCCCTCTCGAACTAATGAAAAACTGTTTTTT | CASSLVPSRTNEKLFF
TRBJ1-2 | TRBV4-3 | - | - | TGCGCCAGCAGCCAAGACCCAGGCCATAACTATGGCTACACCTTC | CASSQDPGHNYGYTF
TRBJ1-3 | TRBV28 | - | - | TGTGCCAGCAGCCGAGGGGGGGTCTCTGGAAACACCATATATTTT | CASSRGGVSGNTIYF
TRBJ2-5 | TRBV18 | - | - | TGTGCCAGCTCACCACAACCCGGGAACCAAGAGACCCAGTACTTC | CASSPQPGNQETQYF
TRBJ1-4 | TRBV28 | few | - | TGTGCCAGCAGCCCGAGCTGGGGAGGAGAAAAACTGTTTTTT | CASSPSWGGEKLFF
TRBJ1-6 | TRBV23-1 | - | - | TGCGCCAGCAGACTCAGGGTCTTCGATAATTCACCCCTCCACTTT | CASRLRVFDNSPLHF
TRBJ2-7 | TRBV7-4 | once | - | TGTGCCAGCAGCTTCGACAGAGATCAATACGAGCAGTACTTC | CASSFDRDQYEQYF
TRBJ1-2 | TRBV5-5 | - | - | TGTGCCAGCAGCTTGGCAGGCCATGGCTACACCTTC | CASSLAGHGYTF
TRBJ2-3 | TRBV19 | - | TRBD2 | TGTGCCAGTGGGACTAGCGGGTTCACAGATACGCAGTATTTT | CASGTSGFTDTQYF
TRBJ2-7 | TRBV3-1/TRBV3-2 | - | - | TGTGCCAGCAGCCAACTCGGACCGCTTACGATATTTCGTGGCTCCTACGAGCAGTACTTC | CASSQLGPLTIFRGSYEQYF
TRBJ2-3 | TRBV7-2 | once | TRBD2 | TGTGCCAGCAGCTTAGAGTGGGAGTACGGGAGGGCCGACACAGATACGCAGTATTTT | CASSLEWEYGRADTDTQYF
TRBJ2-1 | TRBV7-2 | - | TRBD1 | TGTGCCAGCAGCCCACGGCAGGGGGCGCTTGGCAATGAGCAGTTCTTC | CASSPRQGALGNEQFF
TRBJ1-4 | TRBV5-1 | - | - | TGCGCCAGCAGCCCCGGGCTCTTGGGGTTTCAAACTAATGAAAAACTGTTTTTT | CASSPGLLGFQTNEKLFF
TRBJ2-7 | TRBV5-4 | - | - | TGTGCCAGCAGCTTGGGGTACGAGCAGTACTTC | CASSLGYEQYF
TRBJ1-5 | TRBV2 | - | - | TGTGCCAGCAGTGTTTATCAGCCCCAGCATTTT | CASSVYQPQHF
TRBJ1-3 | TRBV5-1 | once | - | TGCGCCAGCAGCTTGGAAGCAGGGAATTTAGACACCATATATTTT | CASSLEAGNLDTIYF
TRBJ2-5 | TRBV10-3 | - | - | TGTGCCACCCGACAAGAGCCCCAAGAGACCCAGTACTTC | CATRQEPQETQYF
TRBJ2-7 | TRBV9 | - | TRBD1 | TGTGCCAGCAGCGTAGGGGGGACAGGGGGCTACGAGCAGTACTTC | CASSVGGTGGYEQYF
TRBJ1-2 | TRBV7-8 | once | - | TGTGCCAGCAGCTTACAATCCTCCAACGGGCCCTTCAGCTATGGCTACACCTTC | CASSLQSSNGPFSYGYTF